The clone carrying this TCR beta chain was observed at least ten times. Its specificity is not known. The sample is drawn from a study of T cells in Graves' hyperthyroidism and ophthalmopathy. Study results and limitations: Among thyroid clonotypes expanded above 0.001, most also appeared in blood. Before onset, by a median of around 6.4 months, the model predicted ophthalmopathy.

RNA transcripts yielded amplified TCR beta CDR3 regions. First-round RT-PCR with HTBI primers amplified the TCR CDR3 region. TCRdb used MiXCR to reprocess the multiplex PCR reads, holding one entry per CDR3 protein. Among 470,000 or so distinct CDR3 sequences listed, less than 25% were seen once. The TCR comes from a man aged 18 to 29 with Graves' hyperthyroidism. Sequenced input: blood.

CDR3 DNA sequence: TGTGCTAGTGGTCCCGGCCCCTACACCGGGGAGCTGTTTTTT. Its translation is CASGPGPYTGELFF. The chain recombines TRBV12-5 with TRBJ2-2; D unclear. Germline V gene sequence: CDR1 LGHNT, CDR2 FRNRAP. The V end lost 5 bases, the J end lost 3 bases, and 10 bases lay between the germline ends. The CDR3 covers 14 residues.